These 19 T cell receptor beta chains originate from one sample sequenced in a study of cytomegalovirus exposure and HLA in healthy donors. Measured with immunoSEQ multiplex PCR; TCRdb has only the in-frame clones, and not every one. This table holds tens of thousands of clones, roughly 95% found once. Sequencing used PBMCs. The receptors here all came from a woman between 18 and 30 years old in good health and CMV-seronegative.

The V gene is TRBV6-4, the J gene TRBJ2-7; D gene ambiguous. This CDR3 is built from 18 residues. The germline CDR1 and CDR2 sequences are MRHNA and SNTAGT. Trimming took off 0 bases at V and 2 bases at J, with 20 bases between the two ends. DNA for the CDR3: TGTGCCAGCAGTGACTCGGGCAAACCCGACCGTGTCGCCTACGAGCAGTACTTC. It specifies CASSDSGKPDRVAYEQYF.

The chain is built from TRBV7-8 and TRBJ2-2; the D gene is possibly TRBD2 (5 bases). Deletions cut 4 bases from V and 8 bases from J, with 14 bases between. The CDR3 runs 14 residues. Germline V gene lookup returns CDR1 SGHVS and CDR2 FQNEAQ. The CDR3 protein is CASSSQRIRGELFF. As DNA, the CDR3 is TGTGCCAGCAGCTCCCAGCGGATCCGGGGGGAGCTGTTTTTT.

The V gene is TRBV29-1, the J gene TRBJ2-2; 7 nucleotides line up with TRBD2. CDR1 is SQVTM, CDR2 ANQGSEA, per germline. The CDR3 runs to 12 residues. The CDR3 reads CIAGKNTGELFF. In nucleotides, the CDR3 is TGCATAGCGGGCAAAAACACCGGGGAGCTGTTTTTT.

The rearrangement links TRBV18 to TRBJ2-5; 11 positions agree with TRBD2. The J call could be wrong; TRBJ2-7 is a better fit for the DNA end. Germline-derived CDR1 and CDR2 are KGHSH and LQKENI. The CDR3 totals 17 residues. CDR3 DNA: TGTGCCAGCTCACCAGATCTAGCGGGGGGAACCTCCGGCGAGCAGTACTTC. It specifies CASSPDLAGGTSGEQYF.

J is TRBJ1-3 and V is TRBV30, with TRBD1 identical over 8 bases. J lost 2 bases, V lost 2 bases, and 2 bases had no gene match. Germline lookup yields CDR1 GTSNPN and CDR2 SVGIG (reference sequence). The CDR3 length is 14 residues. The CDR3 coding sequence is TGTGCCTGGAGTCAGGACAGGGCTGGAAACACCATATATTTT. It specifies CAWSQDRAGNTIYF.

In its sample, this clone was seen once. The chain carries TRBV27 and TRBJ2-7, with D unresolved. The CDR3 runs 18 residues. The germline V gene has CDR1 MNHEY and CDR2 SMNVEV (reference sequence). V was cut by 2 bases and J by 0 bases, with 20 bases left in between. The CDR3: CASSLPIRGRPGSYEQYF. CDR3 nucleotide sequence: TGTGCCAGCAGTTTACCCATTCGAGGTAGGCCCGGCTCCTACGAGCAGTACTTC.

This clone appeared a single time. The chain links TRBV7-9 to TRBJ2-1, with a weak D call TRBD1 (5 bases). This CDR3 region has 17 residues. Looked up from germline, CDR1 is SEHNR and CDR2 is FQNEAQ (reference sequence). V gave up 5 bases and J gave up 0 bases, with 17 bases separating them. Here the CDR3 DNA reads TGTGCCAGCAGCACAAGACAGTACCCAAGCTCCTACAATGAGCAGTTCTTC. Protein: CASSTRQYPSSYNEQFF.

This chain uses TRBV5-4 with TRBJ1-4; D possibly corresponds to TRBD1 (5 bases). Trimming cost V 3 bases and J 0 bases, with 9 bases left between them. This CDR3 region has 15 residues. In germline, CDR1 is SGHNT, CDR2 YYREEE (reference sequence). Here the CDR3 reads CASSYDSSTNEKLFF. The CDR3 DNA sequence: TGTGCCAGCAGCTACGACAGTTCAACTAATGAAAAACTGTTTTTT.

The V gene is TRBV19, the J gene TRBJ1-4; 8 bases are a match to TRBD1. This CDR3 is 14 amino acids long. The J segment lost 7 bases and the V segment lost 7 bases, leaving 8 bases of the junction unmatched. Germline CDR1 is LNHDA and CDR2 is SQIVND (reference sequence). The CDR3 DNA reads TGTGCCAGTACCCCGACAGGGGCCCCTGAAAAACTGTTTTTT. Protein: CASTPTGAPEKLFF.

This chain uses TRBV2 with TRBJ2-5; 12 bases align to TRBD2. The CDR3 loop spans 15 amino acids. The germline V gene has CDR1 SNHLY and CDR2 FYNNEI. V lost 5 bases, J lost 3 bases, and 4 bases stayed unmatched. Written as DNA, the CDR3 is TGTGCCAGCAGTCCCCGACTAGCGGGGGAAGAGACCCAGTACTTC. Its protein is CASSPRLAGEETQYF.

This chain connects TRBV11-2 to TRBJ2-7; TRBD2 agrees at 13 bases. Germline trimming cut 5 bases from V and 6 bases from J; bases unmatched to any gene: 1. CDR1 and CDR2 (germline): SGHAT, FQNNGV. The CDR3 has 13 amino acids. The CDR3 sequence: CASSRLAGGEQYF. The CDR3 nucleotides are TGTGCCAGCAGCCGACTAGCGGGGGGCGAGCAGTACTTC.

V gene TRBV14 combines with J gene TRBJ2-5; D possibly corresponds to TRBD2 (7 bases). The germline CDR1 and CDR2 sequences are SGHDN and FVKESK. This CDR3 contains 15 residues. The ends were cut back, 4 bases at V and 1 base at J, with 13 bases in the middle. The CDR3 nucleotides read TGTGCCAGCAGCCCCCGGGGGGCTCGCCAAGAGACCCAGTACTTC. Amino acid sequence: CASSPRGARQETQYF.

The CDR3 is CASSLALRDKNIQYF. The CDR3 nucleotides read TGTGCCAGCAGCTTAGCTTTGCGGGACAAAAACATTCAGTACTTC. This sequence joins TRBV7-9 and TRBJ2-4; TRBD2 is a possible D gene (6 bases). V dropped 0 bases and J dropped 3 bases, with 9 bases sitting between them. The CDR3 covers 15 residues. The V gene's germline CDR1 is SEHNR and CDR2 FQNEAQ (reference sequence). The variable domain in full, with the rest retrieved from reference TRBV7-9 and TRBJ2-4, is DTGVSQNPRHKITKRGQNVTFRCDPISEHNRLYWYRQTLGQGPEFLTYFQNEAQLEKSRLLSDRFSAERPKGSFSTLEIQRTEQGDSAMYLCASSLALRDKNIQYFGAGTRLSVL.

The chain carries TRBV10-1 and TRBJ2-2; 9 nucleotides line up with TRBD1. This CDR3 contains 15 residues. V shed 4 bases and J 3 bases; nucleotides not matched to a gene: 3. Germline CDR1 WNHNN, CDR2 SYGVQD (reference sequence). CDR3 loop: CASSVGDRDTGELFF. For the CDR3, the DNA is TGCGCCAGCAGTGTGGGGGACAGGGACACCGGGGAGCTGTTTTTT.

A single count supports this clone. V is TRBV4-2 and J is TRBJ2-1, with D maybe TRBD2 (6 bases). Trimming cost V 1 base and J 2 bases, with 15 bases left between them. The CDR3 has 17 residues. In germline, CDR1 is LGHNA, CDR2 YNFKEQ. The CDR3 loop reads CASSQGPFSGTYNEQFF. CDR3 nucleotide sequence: TGTGCCAGCAGCCAAGGGCCGTTTAGCGGTACCTACAATGAGCAGTTCTTC.

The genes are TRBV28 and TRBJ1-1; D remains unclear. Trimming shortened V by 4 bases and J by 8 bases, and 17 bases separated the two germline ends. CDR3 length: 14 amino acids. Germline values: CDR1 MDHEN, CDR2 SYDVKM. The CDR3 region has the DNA TGTGCCAGCAGTTCGGCCCGGTGGAGGGTGGAAGCTTTCTTT. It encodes CASSSARWRVEAFF.

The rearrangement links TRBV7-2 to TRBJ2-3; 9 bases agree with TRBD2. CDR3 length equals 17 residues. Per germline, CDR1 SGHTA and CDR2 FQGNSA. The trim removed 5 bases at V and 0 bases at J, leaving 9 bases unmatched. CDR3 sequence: CASSIRRGGLSTDTQYF. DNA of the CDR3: TGTGCCAGCAGCATTAGGCGGGGGGGATTAAGCACAGATACGCAGTATTTT.

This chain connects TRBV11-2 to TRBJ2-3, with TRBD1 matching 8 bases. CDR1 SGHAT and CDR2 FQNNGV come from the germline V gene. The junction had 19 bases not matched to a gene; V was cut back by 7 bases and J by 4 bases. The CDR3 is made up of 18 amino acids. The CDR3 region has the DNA TGTGCCAGCATCCCGCCCCGCCGGGCAGGGGGCCCCCCAGATACGCAGTATTTT. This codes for CASIPPRRAGGPPDTQYF. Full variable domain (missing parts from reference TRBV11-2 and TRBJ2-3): EAGVAQSPRYKIIEKRQSVAFWCNPISGHATLYWYQQILGQGPKLLIQFQNNGVVDDSQLPKDRFSAERLKGVDSTLKIQPAKLEDSAVYLCASIPPRRAGGPPDTQYFGPGTRLTVL.

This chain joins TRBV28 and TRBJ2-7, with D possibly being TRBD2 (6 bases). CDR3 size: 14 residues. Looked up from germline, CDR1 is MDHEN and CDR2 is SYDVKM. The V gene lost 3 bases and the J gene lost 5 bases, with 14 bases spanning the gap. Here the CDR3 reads CASSLDSGRHEQYF. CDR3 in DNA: TGTGCCAGCAGTTTGGACTCGGGGAGGCACGAGCAGTACTTC.